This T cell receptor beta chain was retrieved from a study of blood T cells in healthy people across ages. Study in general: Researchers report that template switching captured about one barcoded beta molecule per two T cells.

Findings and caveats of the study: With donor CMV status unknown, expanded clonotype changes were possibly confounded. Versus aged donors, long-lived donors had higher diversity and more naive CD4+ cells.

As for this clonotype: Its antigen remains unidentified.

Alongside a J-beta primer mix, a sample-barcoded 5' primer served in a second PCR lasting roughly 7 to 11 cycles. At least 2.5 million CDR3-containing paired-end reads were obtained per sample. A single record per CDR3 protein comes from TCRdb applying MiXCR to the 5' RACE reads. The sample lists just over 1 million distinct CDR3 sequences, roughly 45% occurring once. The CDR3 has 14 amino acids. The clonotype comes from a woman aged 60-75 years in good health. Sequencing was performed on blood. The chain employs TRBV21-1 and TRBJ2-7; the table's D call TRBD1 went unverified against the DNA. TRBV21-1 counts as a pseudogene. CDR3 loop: CATPERPKTYEQYF. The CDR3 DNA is TGTGCCACCCCTGAGAGACCGAAAACCTACGAGCAGTACTTC.